This TCR beta chain emerged from a study of blood T cell repertoires in COVID-19. Study summary: Specimens from acute and convalescent COVID-19 originated in the United States, Italy and Spain.

In the source study's methods: Reference gene primers were amplified, and this amplification served to estimate nucleated cell counts. TCRdb's table, derived via immunoSEQ multiplex PCR, lists solely in-frame clones and lacks some. V, J and clone size derive from that table, while D and trimming were established from the DNA sequence. The table includes 200,000 to 300,000 clones, about four fifths detected once. This CDR3 contains 15 residues. Germline assignment: CDR1 WNHNN and CDR2 SYGVQD (reference sequence). J lost 6 bases, V lost 3 bases, and 8 bases had no gene match. V usage is TRBV10-1 and J usage is TRBJ2-3; TRBD2 matches at 8 bases. This TCR came from a woman younger than 35 with acute or convalescent COVID-19. The source material was peripheral blood. The CDR3 DNA is TGCGCCAGCAGTGAACTAGCGGACCTCGCGGATACGCAGTATTTT. Amino acid sequence: CASSELADLADTQYF.